This record concerns one TCR beta chain sequence. The source of the sample is a study of T cell responses to AZD1222 COVID-19 vaccine. Clones were sequenced by immunoSEQ multiplex PCR, and TCRdb holds only the in-frame ones, with some missing. The data show around 50,000 clones, around four fifths seen once. The sequence came from an adult in good health. The specimen comprised peripheral blood, sampled on day 0 of AZD1222 vaccination.

CDR3 region: CASSIGPPGTDTQYF. The CDR3 coding sequence is TGTGCCAGCAGCATCGGGCCTCCAGGGACAGATACGCAGTATTTT. The rearrangement joins TRBV7-2 to TRBJ2-3; tentatively, D is TRBD1 (5 bases). Germline V gene lookup returns CDR1 SGHTA and CDR2 FQGNSA. The CDR3 runs to 15 residues. V gave up 5 bases and J gave up 3 bases, with 15 bases separating them.